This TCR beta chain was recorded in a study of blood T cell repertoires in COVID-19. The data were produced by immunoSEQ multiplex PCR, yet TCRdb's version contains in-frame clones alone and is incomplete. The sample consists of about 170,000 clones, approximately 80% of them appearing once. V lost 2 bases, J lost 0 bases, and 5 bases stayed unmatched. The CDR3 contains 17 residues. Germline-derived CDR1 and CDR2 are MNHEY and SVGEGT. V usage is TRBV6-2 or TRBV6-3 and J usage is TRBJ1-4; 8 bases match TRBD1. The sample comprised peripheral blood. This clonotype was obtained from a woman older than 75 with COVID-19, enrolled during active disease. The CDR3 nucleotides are TGTGCCAGCAGTTACGCCCTACAGGGGGCAACTAATGAAAAACTGTTTTTT. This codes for CASSYALQGATNEKLFF.